This T cell receptor (beta chain) emerged from a study of CD8 T cells in ankylosing spondylitis. Study-wide findings and caveats: Disease-linked clones displayed a CD8+ phenotype and appeared relatively rarely in peripheral blood. Matched ankylosing spondylitis synovial fluid reportedly showed significant enrichment of disease-linked clones. Ankylosing spondylitis blood seemed to carry a telltale TCR beta motif made of roughly eight highly homologous variants.

About this clonotype: The antigen remains unidentified.

One entry per CDR3 protein, called by TCRdb with MiXCR from the 5' RACE reads. The sample lists some 120,000 distinct CDR3 sequences, about 13% occurring once. This sequence was found in a female donor with ankylosing spondylitis or in good health (not recorded which). Sequencing was done on a sample of blood, either unsorted or a sorted T cell fraction (not recorded which).

CDR3 sequence reads: CASSLDVTGELFF. CDR3 nucleotide sequence: TGTGCCAGCAGCTTGGACGTCACCGGGGAGCTGTTTTTT. This chain uses TRBV7-3 with TRBJ2-2; D remains unclear. Per germline, CDR1 SGHTA and CDR2 FQGTGA. This CDR3 region has 13 residues. V dropped 3 bases and J dropped 4 bases, with 6 bases sitting between them.